What follows are 11 T cell receptor beta chains derived from one specimen sequenced in a study of CD8+ T cells in alopecia areata (dated by TCRdb to between 2017 and 2018). Receptor libraries were prepared by the immunoSEQ multiplex PCR assay. To provide template for TCR sequencing, every sample had RNA extracted and reverse transcribed into cDNA. The table comes from immuneACCESS by way of TCRdb, which keeps in-frame sequences with V and J called. Part of the clones is missing from these tables; in studies checked, under half for an unresolved V gene and the rest for unknown reasons. This sample holds around 190,000 clones; just under 65% were observed only once. The ten largest clonotypes hold under 1.5% of the sample. The treatment or condition label on this specimen signifies: oral pan-JAK inhibitor, 5-10 mg twice daily. Sequences were derived from CD4+ T cells sorted from blood, sampled at approximately week 49, from a patient treated with tofacitinib. The receptors come from a human donor with alopecia areata.

The chain is built from TRBV4-3 and TRBJ2-1; the D is unclear. Germline-derived CDR1 and CDR2 are LGHNA and YSLEER. Trimming removed 1 base from V and 5 bases from J, with 6 bases in between. The CDR3 extends over 13 amino acids. CDR3 in DNA: TGCGCCAGCAGCCAAGCAGCTCACAATGAGCAGTTCTTC. Its translation: CASSQAAHNEQFF.

The V call is TRBV7-2, the J call TRBJ2-6; D is ambiguous. Germline V lookup: CDR1 SGHTA, CDR2 FQGNSA. This CDR3 spans 18 amino acids. Trimming removed 2 bases from V and 2 bases from J, with 16 bases in between. CDR3 sequence: CASSLRQPFSAGANVLTF. The CDR3 coding sequence is TGTGCCAGCAGCTTAAGGCAGCCTTTCTCAGCTGGGGCCAACGTCCTGACTTTC. Combining the CDR3 with reference TRBV7-2 and TRBJ2-6 gives the whole variable domain GAGVSQSPSNKVTEKGKDVELRCDPISGHTALYWYRQSLGQGLEFLIYFQGNSAPDKSGLPSDRFSAERTGGSVSTLTIQRTQQEDSAVYLCASSLRQPFSAGANVLTFGAGSRLTVL.

The V gene is TRBV10-1, the J gene TRBJ1-5; unclear D gene. CDR1 is WNHNN, CDR2 SYGVQD, per germline (reference sequence). V was clipped by 4 bases and J by 5 bases, with 6 bases between them. This CDR3 has 12 residues. The CDR3 sequence: CASSAGDQPQHF. CDR3 nucleotide sequence: TGCGCCAGCAGTGCTGGGGATCAGCCCCAGCATTTT.

This chain connects TRBV19 to TRBJ1-2, with D possibly matching TRBD1 (5 bases). The V end lost 0 bases, the J end lost 4 bases, and 9 bases lay between the germline ends. CDR1 and CDR2 (germline): LNHDA, SQIVND (reference sequence). This CDR3 region has 14 residues. CDR3 sequence (DNA): TGTGCCAGTAGTATAGACAGGGACGCCTATGGCTACACCTTC. It translates to CASSIDRDAYGYTF.

The chain combines TRBV30 with TRBJ2-2; D is unresolved. The CDR3 contains 13 residues. Germline loops: CDR1 GTSNPN, CDR2 SVGIG (reference sequence). V lost 0 bases, J lost 6 bases, and 8 bases lay in between. The CDR3 sequence is CAWSVLRAGELFF. The DNA for the CDR3 is TGTGCCTGGAGTGTTTTACGGGCCGGGGAGCTGTTTTTT.

The gene calls are TRBV18 and TRBJ1-1, with D hard to call. The CDR3 covers 14 residues. Trimming took 6 bases from V and 1 from J, leaving 12 bases between them. Germline V gene data show CDR1 as KGHSH and CDR2 as LQKENI. The CDR3 sequence is CASSPGGPNTEAFF. CDR3 DNA sequence: TGTGCCAGCTCCCCCGGCGGGCCGAACACTGAAGCTTTCTTT.

A note on this clone: Since the CDR3 does not end with the conserved phenylalanine or tryptophan, this likely comes from a read error. The DNA is left out, because the CDR3 cannot be placed on it with certainty; the CDR3 is given as TCRdb lists it. CDR3 sequence: CASTIPFI. The chain recombines TRBV7-9 with TRBJ1-2. Germline V gene sequence: CDR1 SEHNR, CDR2 FQNEAQ (reference sequence). From its first to its last residue, the CDR3 has 8 amino acids.

The chain couples TRBV7-2 to TRBJ1-4, with D uncertain. This CDR3 is 13 amino acids long. The V end was cut by 5 bases, the J end by 3 bases, with 7 bases between. Looked up from germline, CDR1 is SGHTA and CDR2 is FQGNSA. As DNA, the CDR3 is TGTGCCAGCAGCGGCGGACCTAATGAAAAACTGTTTTTT. Its protein is CASSGGPNEKLFF.

This clone has only one observation. The V and J genes are TRBV5-1 and TRBJ2-7, with D tentatively TRBD1 (6 bases). The germline V gene has CDR1 SGHRS and CDR2 YFSETQ. The V gene lost 0 bases and the J gene lost 3 bases, with 16 bases spanning the gap. There are 16 residues in the CDR3. The CDR3 bases are TGCGCCAGCAGCTTGGGAGGAAGTGAAGGGGGCTACGAGCAGTACTTC. Translated: CASSLGGSEGGYEQYF.

This chain links TRBV9 with TRBJ2-6, with TRBD2 matching over 9 bases. The CDR3 contains 19 residues. J gave up 0 bases and V 4 bases, and 11 bases lay outside the gene matches. The germline V gene has CDR1 SGDLS and CDR2 YYNGEE. CDR3 residues: CASSPRASGVPSGANVLTF. CDR3 nucleotides: TGTGCCAGCAGCCCCAGGGCTAGCGGGGTCCCCTCTGGGGCCAACGTCCTGACTTTC.

J is TRBJ2-1 and V is TRBV30; D is unresolved. The CDR3 covers 12 residues. Between the trimmed V and J ends, which lost 1 base and 8 bases, there was a span of 9 bases. Germline V gene lookup returns CDR1 GTSNPN and CDR2 SVGIG (reference sequence). As DNA, the CDR3 is TGTGCCTGGAGTGCTCTCAGCTATGAGCAGTTCTTC. This codes for CAWSALSYEQFF.